Presented here are 14 T cell receptor beta chains from one specimen sequenced in a study of cytomegalovirus exposure and HLA in healthy donors. It was with 60 Vbeta and 13 Jbeta primers that the PCR ran. Some clones are missing from TCRdb's copy, which holds only in-frame ones; the method was immunoSEQ multiplex PCR. The table records 55,000 to 65,000 clones, 70% to 80% of them present only once. Sample: PBMCs. The receptors come from a middle-aged woman in good health and CMV-seropositive.

The chain combines TRBV19 with TRBJ1-6, with 10 bases aligning to TRBD1. Trimming cost V 5 bases and J 4 bases; bases outside gene matches: 5. Germline CDR1 reads LNHDA; CDR2 reads SQIVND (reference sequence). The CDR3 runs to 16 residues. CDR3 in DNA: TGTGCCAGTAGTCCCAGGACAGGGGGTTATAATTCACCCCTCCACTTT. Translation: CASSPRTGGYNSPLHF.

This clone qualifies as medium-sized. The J gene is TRBJ1-1, the V gene TRBV4-3, with 7 nucleotides matching TRBD1. Germline V gene data show CDR1 as LGHNA and CDR2 as YSLEER. Losses at the gene ends were 2 bases for V and 4 bases for J; bases not matched to a gene: 4. CDR3 length: 14 amino acids. In nucleotides, the CDR3 is TGCGCCAGCAGCCAATGGGCAGGGGGCACTGAAGCTTTCTTT. The encoded protein is CASSQWAGGTEAFF.

The rearrangement links TRBV25-1 to TRBJ1-2; 9 bases map to TRBD1. The CDR3 extends over 13 amino acids. Germline V gene lookup returns CDR1 MGHDK and CDR2 SYGVNS. V trimming: 8 bases; J trimming: 5 bases; junction bases outside the gene matches: 6. The CDR3 sequence is CASYGGTGYGYTF. The CDR3 DNA is TGTGCCAGCTACGGCGGGACAGGGTATGGCTACACCTTC.

V and J are TRBV7-9 and TRBJ2-1; D not certain. This CDR3 region has 13 residues. CDR1 is SEHNR, CDR2 FQNEAQ, per germline (reference sequence). V was pared by 10 bases and J by 1 base, with 11 bases between. CDR3 sequence reads: CANSHLSYNEQFF. The CDR3 nucleotides read TGTGCCAACTCCCACTTGTCCTACAATGAGCAGTTCTTC.

V is TRBV18 and J is TRBJ2-3; the D gene is possibly TRBD2 (5 bases). V lost 3 bases to trimming and J lost 4 bases, with 11 bases between them. This CDR3 comprises 14 residues. Looked up from germline, CDR1 is KGHSH and CDR2 is LQKENI. CDR3 nucleotides: TGTGCCAGCTCACCGGAATTGGGAGCAGATACGCAGTATTTT. Residues: CASSPELGADTQYF.

This clone has a single count. This chain links TRBV9 with TRBJ2-7, with 10 bases lining up with TRBD2. The V and J ends lost 3 bases and 4 bases, in that order; junction bases with no gene match: 4. The CDR3 extends over 14 amino acids. Germline loops: CDR1 SGDLS, CDR2 YYNGEE. CDR3 protein: CASSATSGSYEQYF. Here the CDR3 DNA reads TGTGCCAGCAGCGCGACTAGCGGGTCTTACGAGCAGTACTTC.

This chain joins TRBV5-6 and TRBJ2-1; D unresolved. CDR1 is SGHDT and CDR2 is YYEEEE in the germline V gene. The CDR3 runs to 16 residues. Trimming cost V 3 bases and J 0 bases, with 13 bases left between them. The CDR3 DNA is TGTGCCAGCAGCTCGATACGGCACAGCTCCTACAATGAGCAGTTCTTC. Translation: CASSSIRHSSYNEQFF.

This clone was seen once. The genes are TRBV4-1 and TRBJ1-2; D not resolved. The CDR3 totals 15 residues. Germline assignment: CDR1 MGHRA and CDR2 YSYEKL. Trimming cost V 1 base and J 4 bases, with 13 bases left between them. CDR3 coding DNA: TGCGCCAGCAGCCAAGTCCACCCGGGGAGCTATGGCTACACCTTC. Amino acid sequence: CASSQVHPGSYGYTF.

The chain employs TRBV4-1 and TRBJ1-6, with 8 positions matching TRBD1. Looked up from germline, CDR1 is MGHRA and CDR2 is YSYEKL. This CDR3 spans 15 amino acids. After removal of 2 bases from V and 7 bases from J, the junction contained 4 bases not matched to a gene. CDR3 sequence (DNA): TGCGCCAGCAGCCAATCTACAGGGGGAAATTCACCCCTCCACTTT. This encodes CASSQSTGGNSPLHF.

This chain links TRBV15 with TRBJ2-7, with D maybe TRBD2 (6 bases). Trimming cost V 1 base and J 3 bases, with 13 bases left between them. This CDR3 contains 15 residues. Germline values: CDR1 LNHNV, CDR2 YYDKDF (reference sequence). Written as DNA, the CDR3 is TGTGCCACCAGCAGAGCACTAGCCCAGTACTACGAGCAGTACTTC. Encoded protein: CATSRALAQYYEQYF.

The sample holds one count of this clone. The rearrangement links TRBV19 to TRBJ1-2; TRBD1 matches at 7 bases. The V segment lost 7 bases and the J segment 4 bases; nucleotides outside the gene matches: 9. The CDR3 is made up of 14 amino acids. The germline V gene has CDR1 LNHDA and CDR2 SQIVND (reference sequence). The CDR3 loop reads CASNPSGGGYGYTF. In DNA form, the CDR3 reads TGTGCCAGTAACCCATCAGGGGGAGGCTATGGCTACACCTTC. The full variable domain, in which reference TRBV19 and TRBJ1-2 provide the parts outside the CDR3, is DGGITQSPKYLFRKEGQNVTLSCEQNLNHDAMYWYRQDPGQGLRLIYYSQIVNDFQKGDIAEGYSVSREKKESFPLTVTSAQKNPTAFYLCASNPSGGGYGYTFGSGTRLTVV.

The chain combines TRBV2 with TRBJ1-3; the D is unclear. V was pared by 6 bases and J by 2 bases, with 11 bases between. This CDR3 has 14 residues. Germline CDR1 and CDR2: SNHLY and FYNNEI. The CDR3 DNA sequence: TGTGCCAGCAGCCCACCGAGGGCTGGAAACACCATATATTTT. Its translation: CASSPPRAGNTIYF.

The chain uses TRBV7-9 and TRBJ1-4; 7 bases fit TRBD1. The CDR3 is 15 residues long. V was clipped by 5 bases and J by 8 bases; unmatched bases: 11. Germline CDR1 and CDR2: SEHNR and FQNEAQ (reference sequence). Here the CDR3 DNA reads TGTGCCAGCAGCCAGCGTGAGGGGGCCTCCGAAAAACTGTTTTTT. Its protein product is CASSQREGASEKLFF.

This clone showed up just a few times. The chain joins TRBV2 to TRBJ2-7, with D possibly matching TRBD1 (6 bases). Germline V lookup: CDR1 SNHLY, CDR2 FYNNEI. The CDR3 contains 13 residues. V lost 8 bases to trimming and J lost 1 base, with 12 bases between them. CDR3 protein: CASGQHPSYEQYF. The CDR3 DNA sequence: TGTGCCAGCGGACAGCACCCTTCCTACGAGCAGTACTTC.